This T cell receptor (beta chain) was sequenced for a study of blood T cell repertoires in COVID-19. CDR1 SNHLY and CDR2 FYNNEI come from the germline V gene. This CDR3 has 14 residues. The V gene lost 6 bases and the J gene lost 4 bases, with 14 bases spanning the gap. Produced via immunoSEQ multiplex PCR; TCRdb's table is partial and in-frame only. This sample has under 130,000 clones, with roughly 87% found just once. This chain uses TRBV2 with TRBJ2-3; tentative D call: TRBD2 (5 bases). The origin of this receptor is a man in his fifties or sixties in a cohort sampled during active COVID-19. The material sequenced was peripheral blood. The DNA for the CDR3 is TGTGCCAGCAGCCCGGCCGGACTCGCAGATACGCAGTATTTT. Its translation: CASSPAGLADTQYF.